This T cell receptor (beta chain) was identified during a study of human T cells and chemical hapten exposure. Each CDR3 protein is one row after TCRdb ran MiXCR on the RACE reads. The data contain fewer than 100,000 distinct CDR3 sequences, around 9.3% of them seen just once; the ten biggest clones take up about 1.8%. There are many counts of this clonotype. Specified time point: healthy volunteer bleed at 6 weeks. Extraction yielded total RNA from whole blood (unfractionated). The sample comprised whole blood. The receptor comes from a female donor in good health. Some clones in this sample may be carry-over from other donors' samples.

In DNA form, the CDR3 reads TGCAGTGCTAGGACCGAGACAGGGAATAGCTACGAGCAGTACTTC. Translated, it gives CSARTETGNSYEQYF. The rearrangement uses TRBV20-1 and TRBJ2-7, with 7 bases lining up with TRBD1. The ends lost 3 bases at V and 3 bases at J; junction bases unmatched: 11. Germline V gene lookup returns CDR1 DFQATT and CDR2 SNEGSKA (reference sequence). The CDR3 totals 15 residues.